This entry concerns a single T cell receptor beta chain. As yet, its antigen is unknown. V was trimmed by 3 bases and J by 5 bases, leaving 7 bases between them. The CDR3 totals 11 residues. Germline V gene lookup returns CDR1 GTSNPN and CDR2 SVGIG (reference sequence). Some clones are missing from TCRdb's copy, which holds only in-frame ones; the method was immunoSEQ multiplex PCR. The table shows about 84,000 clones, with 70% to 90% occurring only once. This sample stems from a study of T cell responses to AZD1222 COVID-19 vaccine. Study findings and constraints: Sampling captured repertoires only after the peak T cell response. Researchers report vaccine-associated CD4 TCRs spanning spike, with dominance at 160-218 and 743-854. Baseline antibody screening turned up just a handful of seropositive AZD1222 recipients.

This sequence was found in an adult who received the AZD1222 COVID-19 vaccine. Specimen: peripheral blood, collected 28 days after the second AZD1222 dose. The chain recombines TRBV30 with TRBJ2-5; D gene ambiguous. CDR3 protein: CAWRQGETQYF. CDR3 nucleotides: TGTGCCTGGAGGCAAGGGGAGACCCAGTACTTC.